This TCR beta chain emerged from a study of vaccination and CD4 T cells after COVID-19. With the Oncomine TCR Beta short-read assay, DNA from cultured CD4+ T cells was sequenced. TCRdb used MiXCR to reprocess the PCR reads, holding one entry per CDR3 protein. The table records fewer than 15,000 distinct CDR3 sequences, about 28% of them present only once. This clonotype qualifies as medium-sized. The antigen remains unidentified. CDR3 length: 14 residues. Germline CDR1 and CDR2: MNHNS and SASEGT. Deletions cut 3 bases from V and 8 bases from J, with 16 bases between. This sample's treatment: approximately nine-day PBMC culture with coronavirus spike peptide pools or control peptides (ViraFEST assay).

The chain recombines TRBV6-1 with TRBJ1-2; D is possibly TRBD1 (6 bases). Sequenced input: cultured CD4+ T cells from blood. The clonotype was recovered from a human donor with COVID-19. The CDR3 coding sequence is TGTGCCAGCAGTGAGGACACAGGGCGAGTCGGCTACACCTTC. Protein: CASSEDTGRVGYTF.